Below, one TCR beta chain is given with its context. Its target is unknown. The V segment lost 3 bases and the J segment 3 bases; nucleotides outside the gene matches: 4. This CDR3 is built from 14 residues. CDR1 and CDR2 (germline): LGHNA, YNFKEQ. The data belong to a study of cytomegalovirus exposure and HLA in healthy donors. Study-level findings and limits: Later, an analysis showed that TCR beta chains associated with HLA were more clonally expanded than others that were equally common. The authors judged a highly shared variant cluster likely a sequencing artifact.

Each donor was nominally healthy when sampled (though unrecorded immune exposures were likely). This PCR relied on a set of 60 Vbeta primers and 13 Jbeta primers. TCRdb's table, derived via immunoSEQ multiplex PCR, lists solely in-frame clones and lacks some. The table records roughly 290,000 clones, around 90% of them present only once. The sequence came from a woman younger than 30 in good health and CMV-seronegative. Sequencing used PBMCs. The chain links TRBV4-2 to TRBJ1-2; 7 bases fit TRBD1. CDR3 coding DNA: TGTGCCAGCAGCCATGATGGGACAGACTATGGCTACACCTTC. Residues: CASSHDGTDYGYTF.